One TCR beta chain is described in this entry. CDR3 length: 14 amino acids. V lost 5 bases to trimming and J lost 1 base, with 12 bases between them. Germline V gene lookup returns CDR1 SGHKS and CDR2 YYEKEE (reference sequence). This entry comes from a study of early T cells in non-severe SARS-CoV-2 infection. Study at large: Investigators sequenced bulk RNA drawn from unsorted whole blood, and chains remained unpaired.

Via MiXCR, TCRdb re-called the 5' RACE reads, giving one row per CDR3 protein. Of 65,000 to 85,000 distinct CDR3 sequences listed, over 10% are singletons. The sequencing sample was made of whole blood. The source of this sequence is an adult who was a healthcare worker with PCR-confirmed SARS-CoV-2 infection or an uninfected control (not recorded which). The chain links TRBV5-5 to TRBJ1-1; the D is unclear. CDR3 nucleotide sequence: TGTGCCAGCAGACCAGACGGCTCGAACACTGAAGCTTTCTTT. This codes for CASRPDGSNTEAFF.